This TCR beta chain emerged from a study of T cells after yellow fever vaccination. The overall study: The SMART-Seq v4 Ultra Low Input method served to prepare the low-cell-number fractions.

The table lists this clonotype with a few counts. Germline V gene sequence: CDR1 DFQATT, CDR2 SNEGSKA (reference sequence). V was clipped by 0 bases and J by 0 bases, with 12 bases between them. The CDR3 runs 16 residues. TCR cDNA was made by 5'RACE template switching, adding a universal primer site and UMIs. TCRdb redid the calling of the 5' RACE reads with MiXCR, one entry per CDR3 protein. The profile covers roughly 330,000 distinct CDR3 sequences, with 3% to 4.5% appearing a single time and approximately 24% taken by the ten largest. The sequence derives from a man between 18 and 29 years old who received the YFV17D yellow fever vaccine. V gene TRBV20-1 combines with J gene TRBJ2-4, with D perhaps TRBD1 or TRBD2 (5 bases each). The specimen comprised PBMCs, sampled 5 days after the yellow fever booster vaccination. The CDR3 spells CSARDGLGTAKNIQYF. In nucleotides, the CDR3 is TGCAGTGCTAGAGATGGCCTAGGGACAGCCAAAAACATTCAGTACTTC.